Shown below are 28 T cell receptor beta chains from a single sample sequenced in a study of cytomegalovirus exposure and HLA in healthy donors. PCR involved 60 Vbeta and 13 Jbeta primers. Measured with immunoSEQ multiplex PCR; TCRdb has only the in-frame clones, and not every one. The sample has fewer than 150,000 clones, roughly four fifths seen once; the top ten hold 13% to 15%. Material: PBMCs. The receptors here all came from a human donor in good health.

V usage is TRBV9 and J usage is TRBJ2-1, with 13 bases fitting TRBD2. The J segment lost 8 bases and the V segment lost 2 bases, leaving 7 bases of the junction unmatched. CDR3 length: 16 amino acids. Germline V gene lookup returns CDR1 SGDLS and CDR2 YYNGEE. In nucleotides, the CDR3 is TGTGCCAGCAGCGTGAGGACTAGCGGGAGTCGGGATGAGCAGTTCTTC. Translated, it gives CASSVRTSGSRDEQFF.

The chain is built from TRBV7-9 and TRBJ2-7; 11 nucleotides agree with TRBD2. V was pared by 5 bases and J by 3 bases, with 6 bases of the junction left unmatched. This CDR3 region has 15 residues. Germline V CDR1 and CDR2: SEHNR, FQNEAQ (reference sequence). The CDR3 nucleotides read TGTGCCAGCAGCCGCACTAGCGGGAGTATCTACGAGCAGTACTTC. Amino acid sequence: CASSRTSGSIYEQYF. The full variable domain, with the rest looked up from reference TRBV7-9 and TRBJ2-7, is DTGVSQNPRHKITKRGQNVTFRCDPISEHNRLYWYRQTLGQGPEFLTYFQNEAQLEKSRLLSDRFSAERPKGSFSTLEIQRTEQGDSAMYLCASSRTSGSIYEQYFGPGTRLTVT.

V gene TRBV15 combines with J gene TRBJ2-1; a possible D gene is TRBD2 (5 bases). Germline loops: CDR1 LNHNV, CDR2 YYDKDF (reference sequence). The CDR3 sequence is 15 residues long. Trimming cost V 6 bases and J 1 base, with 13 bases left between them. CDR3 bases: TGTGCCACCAGTGGAGAGGGAGCATCCTACAATGAGCAGTTCTTC. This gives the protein CATSGEGASYNEQFF.

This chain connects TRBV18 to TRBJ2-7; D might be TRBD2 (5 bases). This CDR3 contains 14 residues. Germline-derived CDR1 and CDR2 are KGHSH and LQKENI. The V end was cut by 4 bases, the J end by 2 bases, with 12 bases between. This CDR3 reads CASSRVTTTYEQYF. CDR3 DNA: TGTGCCAGCTCACGCGTGACTACAACCTACGAGCAGTACTTC.

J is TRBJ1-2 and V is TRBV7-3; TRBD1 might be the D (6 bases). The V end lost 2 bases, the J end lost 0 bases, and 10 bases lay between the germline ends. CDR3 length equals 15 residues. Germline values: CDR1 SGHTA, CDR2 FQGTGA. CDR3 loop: CASSLSAGANYGYTF. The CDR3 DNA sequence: TGTGCCAGCAGCTTATCAGCAGGGGCTAACTATGGCTACACCTTC.

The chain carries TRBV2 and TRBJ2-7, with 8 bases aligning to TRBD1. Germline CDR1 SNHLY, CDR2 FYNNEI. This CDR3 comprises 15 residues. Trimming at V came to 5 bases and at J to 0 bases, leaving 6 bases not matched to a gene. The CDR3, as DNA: TGTGCCAGCAGTCGAACAGGGGGGAGCTCCTACGAGCAGTACTTC. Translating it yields CASSRTGGSSYEQYF.

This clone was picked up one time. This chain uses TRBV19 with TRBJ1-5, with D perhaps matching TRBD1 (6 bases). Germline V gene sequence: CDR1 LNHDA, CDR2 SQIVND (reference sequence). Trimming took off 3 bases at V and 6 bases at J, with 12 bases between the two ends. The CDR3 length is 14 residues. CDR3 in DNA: TGTGCCAGTAGTATTACAGGGTTGGGTCAGCCCCAGCATTTT. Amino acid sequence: CASSITGLGQPQHF.

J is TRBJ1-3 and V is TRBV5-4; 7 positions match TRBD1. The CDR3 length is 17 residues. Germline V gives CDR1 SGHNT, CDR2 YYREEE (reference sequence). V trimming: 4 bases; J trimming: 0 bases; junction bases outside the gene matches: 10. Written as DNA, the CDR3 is TGTGCCAGCAGCCAGAAAGGACAGGTTCTCTCTGGAAACACCATATATTTT. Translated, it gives CASSQKGQVLSGNTIYF.

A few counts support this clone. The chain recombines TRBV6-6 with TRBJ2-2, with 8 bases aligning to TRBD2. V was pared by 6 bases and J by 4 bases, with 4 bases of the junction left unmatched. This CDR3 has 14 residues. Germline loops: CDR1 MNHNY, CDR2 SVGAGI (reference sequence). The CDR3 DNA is TGTGCCAGCAGCTATAGCGGGACCACCGGGGAGCTGTTTTTT. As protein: CASSYSGTTGELFF.

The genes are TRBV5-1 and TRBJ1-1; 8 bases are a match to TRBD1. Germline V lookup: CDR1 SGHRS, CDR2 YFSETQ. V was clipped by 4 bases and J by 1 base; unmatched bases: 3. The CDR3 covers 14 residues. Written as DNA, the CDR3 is TGCGCCAGCAGCAACGGACAGGGGAACACTGAAGCTTTCTTT. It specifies CASSNGQGNTEAFF.

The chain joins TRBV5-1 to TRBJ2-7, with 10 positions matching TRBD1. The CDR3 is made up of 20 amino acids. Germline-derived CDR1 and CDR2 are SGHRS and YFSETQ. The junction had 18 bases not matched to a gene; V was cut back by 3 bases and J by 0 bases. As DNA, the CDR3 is TGCGCCAGCAGCTCACCAAGAGGGACAGGGGAGCATCTTAGCTCCTACGAGCAGTACTTC. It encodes CASSSPRGTGEHLSSYEQYF.

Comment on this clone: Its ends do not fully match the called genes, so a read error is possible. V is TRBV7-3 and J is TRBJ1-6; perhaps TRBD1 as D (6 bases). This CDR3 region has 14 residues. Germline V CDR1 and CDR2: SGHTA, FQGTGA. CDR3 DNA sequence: TGTGCCAGCAGCTCACAGGGCTATTATTCACCCCTCCACTTT. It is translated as CASSSQGYYSPLHF.

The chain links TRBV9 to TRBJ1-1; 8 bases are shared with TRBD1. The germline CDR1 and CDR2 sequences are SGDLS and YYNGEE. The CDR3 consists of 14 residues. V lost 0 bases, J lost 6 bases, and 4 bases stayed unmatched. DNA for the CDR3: TGTGCCAGCAGCGTAGTACAGGGGGGCGCTGAAGCTTTCTTT. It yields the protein CASSVVQGGAEAFF.

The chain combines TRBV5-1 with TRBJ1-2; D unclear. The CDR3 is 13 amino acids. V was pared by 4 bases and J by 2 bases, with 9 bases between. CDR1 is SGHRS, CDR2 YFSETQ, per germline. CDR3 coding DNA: TGCGCCAGCAGCCCAACCACAAACTATGGCTACACCTTC. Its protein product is CASSPTTNYGYTF.

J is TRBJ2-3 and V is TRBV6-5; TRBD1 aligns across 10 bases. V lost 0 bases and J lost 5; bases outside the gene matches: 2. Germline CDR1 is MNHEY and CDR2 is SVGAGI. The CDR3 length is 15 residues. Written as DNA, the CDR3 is TGTGCCAGCAGTTACTCCGGACAGGGGGGAGATACGCAGTATTTT. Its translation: CASSYSGQGGDTQYF.

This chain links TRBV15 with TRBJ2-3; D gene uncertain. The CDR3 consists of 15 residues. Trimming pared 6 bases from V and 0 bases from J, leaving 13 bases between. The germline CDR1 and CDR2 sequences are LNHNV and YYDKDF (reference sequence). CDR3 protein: CATSRRLPSTDTQYF. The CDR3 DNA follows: TGTGCCACCAGTAGAAGACTGCCTAGCACAGATACGCAGTATTTT.

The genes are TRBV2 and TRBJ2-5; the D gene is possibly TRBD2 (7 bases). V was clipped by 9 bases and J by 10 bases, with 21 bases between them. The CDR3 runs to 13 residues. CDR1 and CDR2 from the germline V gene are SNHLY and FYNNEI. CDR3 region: CASKRDNSYGQYF. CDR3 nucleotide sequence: TGTGCCAGTAAGCGGGACAATTCTTATGGCCAGTACTTC.

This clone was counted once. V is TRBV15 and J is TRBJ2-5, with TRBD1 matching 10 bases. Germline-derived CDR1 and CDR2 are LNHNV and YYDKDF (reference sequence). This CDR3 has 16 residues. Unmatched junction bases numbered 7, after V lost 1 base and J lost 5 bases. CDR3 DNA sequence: TGTGCCACCAGCAGAGGGAGGGGACAGGGGCAGGAGACCCAGTACTTC. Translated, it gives CATSRGRGQGQETQYF.

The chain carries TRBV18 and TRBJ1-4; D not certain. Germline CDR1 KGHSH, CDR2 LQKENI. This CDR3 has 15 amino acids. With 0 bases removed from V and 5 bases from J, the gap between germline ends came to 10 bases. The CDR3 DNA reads TGTGCCAGCTCACCACCCACGGAGCCAAATGAAAAACTGTTTTTT. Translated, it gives CASSPPTEPNEKLFF.

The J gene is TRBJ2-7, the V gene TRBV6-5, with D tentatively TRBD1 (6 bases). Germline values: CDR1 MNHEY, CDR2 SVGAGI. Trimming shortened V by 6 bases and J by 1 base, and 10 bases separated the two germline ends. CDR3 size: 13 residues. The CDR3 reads CASSRDISYEQYF. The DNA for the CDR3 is TGTGCCAGCAGCCGGGACATATCCTACGAGCAGTACTTC.

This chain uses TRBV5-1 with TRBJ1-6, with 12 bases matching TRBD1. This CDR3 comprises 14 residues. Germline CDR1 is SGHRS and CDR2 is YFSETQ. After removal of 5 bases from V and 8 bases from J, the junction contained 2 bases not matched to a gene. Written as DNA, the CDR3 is TGCGCCAGCAGTGGGACAGGGGGCGATTCACCCCTCCACTTT. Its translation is CASSGTGGDSPLHF.

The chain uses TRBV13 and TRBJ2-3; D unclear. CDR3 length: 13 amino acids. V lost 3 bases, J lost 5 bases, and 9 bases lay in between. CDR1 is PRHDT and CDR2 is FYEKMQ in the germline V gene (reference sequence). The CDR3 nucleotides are TGTGCCAGCAGCTTTGGAGCCGGAGATACGCAGTATTTT. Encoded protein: CASSFGAGDTQYF.

The CDR3 bases are TGCGCCAGCAGCTTGACCTCGACAAAACCGATCTACGAGCAGTACTTC. Translated, it gives CASSLTSTKPIYEQYF. The chain carries TRBV5-1 and TRBJ2-7; D remains unclear. The CDR3 contains 16 residues. The V gene lost 1 base and the J gene lost 3 bases, with 17 bases spanning the gap. Germline V lookup: CDR1 SGHRS, CDR2 YFSETQ. The variable domain in full, with the rest retrieved from reference TRBV5-1 and TRBJ2-7, is KAGVTQTPRYLIKTRGQQVTLSCSPISGHRSVSWYQQTPGQGLQFLFEYFSETQRNKGNFPGRFSGRQFSNSRSEMNVSTLELGDSALYLCASSLTSTKPIYEQYFGPGTRLTVT.

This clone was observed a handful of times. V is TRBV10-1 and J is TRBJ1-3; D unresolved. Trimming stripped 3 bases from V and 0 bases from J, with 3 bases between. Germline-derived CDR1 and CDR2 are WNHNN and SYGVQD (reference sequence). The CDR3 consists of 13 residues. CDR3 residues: CASSDNSGNTIYF. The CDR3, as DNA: TGCGCCAGCAGTGACAACTCTGGAAACACCATATATTTT.

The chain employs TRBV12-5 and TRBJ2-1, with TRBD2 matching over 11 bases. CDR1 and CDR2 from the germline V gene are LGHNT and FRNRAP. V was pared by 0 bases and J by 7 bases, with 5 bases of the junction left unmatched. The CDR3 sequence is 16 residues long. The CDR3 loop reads CASGLVVAGGPNEQFF. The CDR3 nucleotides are TGTGCTAGTGGTTTGGTGGTAGCGGGGGGGCCGAATGAGCAGTTCTTC.

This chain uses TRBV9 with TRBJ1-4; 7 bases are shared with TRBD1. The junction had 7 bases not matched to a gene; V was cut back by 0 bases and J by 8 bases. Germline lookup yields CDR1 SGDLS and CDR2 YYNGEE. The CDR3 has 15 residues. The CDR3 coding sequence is TGTGCCAGCAGCGTAGGCCGACAGGGACAGGAAAAACTGTTTTTT. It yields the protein CASSVGRQGQEKLFF.

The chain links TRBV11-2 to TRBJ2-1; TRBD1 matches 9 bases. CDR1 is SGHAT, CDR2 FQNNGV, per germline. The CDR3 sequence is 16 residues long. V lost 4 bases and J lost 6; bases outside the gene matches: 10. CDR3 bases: TGTGCCAGCAGCTCCATTCCGGGACAGGGTAGCAATGAGCAGTTCTTC. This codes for CASSSIPGQGSNEQFF.

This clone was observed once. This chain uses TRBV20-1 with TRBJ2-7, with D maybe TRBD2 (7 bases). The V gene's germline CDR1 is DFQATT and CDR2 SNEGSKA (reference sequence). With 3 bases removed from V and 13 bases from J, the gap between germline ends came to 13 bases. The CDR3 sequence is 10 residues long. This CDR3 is CSARGGGDYF. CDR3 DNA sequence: TGCAGTGCTAGGGGAGGGGGAGATTACTTC.